The 30 T cell receptor beta chains presented below share a single source sample, sequenced in a study of blood T cell repertoires in COVID-19. This table comes from immunoSEQ multiplex PCR, and its TCRdb copy is limited to in-frame clones, with some not included. The table has about 200,000 clones, 90% seen once. Sequencing used peripheral blood. These receptors were collected from a man aged 50 or older with acute or convalescent COVID-19.

This clone was counted only a few times. The genes are TRBV4-1 and TRBJ1-5; perhaps TRBD1 as D (6 bases). Trimming shortened V by 4 bases and J by 5 bases, and 18 bases separated the two germline ends. CDR1 and CDR2 from the germline V gene are MGHRA and YSYEKL. This CDR3 region has 16 residues. The CDR3 spells CASSRNPMAGDQPQHF. CDR3 bases: TGCGCCAGCAGCCGGAACCCGATGGCAGGGGATCAGCCCCAGCATTTT.

The chain employs TRBV15 and TRBJ2-3; TRBD1 aligns across 7 bases. The junction had 3 bases not matched to a gene; V was cut back by 0 bases and J by 0 bases. This CDR3 has 16 amino acids. The germline V gene has CDR1 LNHNV and CDR2 YYDKDF (reference sequence). The CDR3 here is CATSRERTGSTDTQYF. CDR3 DNA: TGTGCCACCAGCAGAGAAAGGACAGGAAGCACAGATACGCAGTATTTT.

The chain recombines TRBV2 with TRBJ1-6; tentative D call: TRBD1 (6 bases). The germline gives CDR1 SNHLY, CDR2 FYNNEI. V lost 7 bases to trimming and J lost 7 bases, with 14 bases between them. The CDR3 spans 14 residues. CDR3 protein: CASKFGGANSPLHF. In DNA form, the CDR3 reads TGTGCCAGCAAATTTGGGGGGGCGAATTCACCCCTCCACTTT.

This CDR3 is CASSPADQPQHF. The CDR3 DNA reads TGTGCCAGCAGCCCCGCGGATCAGCCCCAGCATTTT. The V gene is TRBV7-9, the J gene TRBJ1-5; D is unclear. Germline CDR1 and CDR2: SEHNR and FQNEAQ (reference sequence). The V and J ends lost 5 bases and 5 bases respectively, with 7 bases between them. CDR3 length equals 12 residues.

V is TRBV11-1 and J is TRBJ2-7; 8 bases fit TRBD1. The CDR3 consists of 15 residues. V gave up 2 bases and J gave up 1 base; unmatched junction bases: 4. Germline CDR1 SGHAT, CDR2 FQDESV (reference sequence). In DNA form, the CDR3 reads TGTGCCAGCAGCTTAATCGGACAGGGATCCTACGAGCAGTACGTC. Residues: CASSLIGQGSYEQYV.

The V gene is TRBV27, the J gene TRBJ2-7, with D uncertain. CDR1 MNHEY and CDR2 SMNVEV come from the germline V gene (reference sequence). There are 15 residues in the CDR3. The V end was cut by 5 bases, the J end by 1 base, with 15 bases between. In DNA form, the CDR3 reads TGTGCCAGCAGTCGACTCGCTGCCAGTTCCTACGAGCAGTACTTC. Translation: CASSRLAASSYEQYF.

The V call is TRBV27, the J call TRBJ2-2; 11 nucleotides match TRBD1. Trimming took 3 bases from V and 5 from J; bases not matched to a gene: 5. The CDR3 length is 16 residues. From germline, CDR1 is MNHEY and CDR2 SMNVEV (reference sequence). In DNA form, the CDR3 reads TGTGCCAGCAGTTTGGGACAGGGGGGTGGAACCGGGGAGCTGTTTTTT. This gives the protein CASSLGQGGGTGELFF.

The chain has TRBV27 and TRBJ2-3; TRBD1 agrees at 8 bases. The ends lost 4 bases at V and 2 bases at J; junction bases unmatched: 5. Germline lookup yields CDR1 MNHEY and CDR2 SMNVEV (reference sequence). The CDR3 contains 15 residues. CDR3 in amino acids: CASSWGDRSTDTQYF. The CDR3 DNA is TGTGCCAGCAGTTGGGGGGACAGGTCCACAGATACGCAGTATTTT.

This clone was counted only a few times. The J gene is TRBJ1-2, the V gene TRBV11-2; 9 positions match TRBD1. Trimming cost V 1 base and J 7 bases; bases outside gene matches: 7. Germline V gene data show CDR1 as SGHAT and CDR2 as FQNNGV. This CDR3 spans 15 amino acids. DNA of the CDR3: TGTGCCAGCAGCTTAGGACCGGGACAGGGTTTTGGCTACACCTTC. Translating it yields CASSLGPGQGFGYTF.

This sequence joins TRBV4-3 and TRBJ1-1; 8 bases agree with TRBD1. Germline V lookup: CDR1 LGHNA, CDR2 YSLEER. The length of the CDR3 is 15 residues. J was trimmed by 4 bases and V by 4 bases; bases with no gene match: 8. The CDR3 region is CASSPNFGQGTEAFF. The CDR3, as DNA: TGCGCCAGCAGCCCCAACTTCGGACAGGGCACTGAAGCTTTCTTT.

This chain connects TRBV30 to TRBJ1-1, with TRBD1 identical over 7 bases. CDR3 length: 18 amino acids. With V trimmed by 3 bases and J by 1 base, 17 bases remained unmatched. Looked up from germline, CDR1 is GTSNPN and CDR2 is SVGIG (reference sequence). CDR3 protein: CAWRVVGDSRVSNTEAFF. Here the CDR3 DNA reads TGTGCCTGGAGAGTAGTGGGGGACAGCAGAGTATCGAACACTGAAGCTTTCTTT.

The rearrangement joins TRBV10-3 to TRBJ2-7, with 7 positions matching TRBD2. The CDR3 totals 13 residues. Germline CDR1 and CDR2: ENHRY and SYGVKD. The V and J ends lost 7 bases and 6 bases, in that order; junction bases with no gene match: 9. In DNA, the CDR3 is TGTGCCATCACCCAGCGGGACGGGCTCGAGCAGTACTTC. Its protein is CAITQRDGLEQYF.

The V gene is TRBV5-1, the J gene TRBJ2-7, with 7 bases matching TRBD2. CDR1 and CDR2 from the germline V gene are SGHRS and YFSETQ. The trim removed 0 bases at V and 2 bases at J, leaving 5 bases unmatched. The CDR3 runs 15 residues. The CDR3 DNA is TGCGCCAGCAGCTTGGCCCTAGCGGAACCCTACGAGCAGTACTTC. Residues: CASSLALAEPYEQYF.

The V call is TRBV5-5, the J call TRBJ2-2; 9 bases line up with TRBD2. The CDR3 length is 16 residues. The trim removed 1 base at V and 7 bases at J, leaving 8 bases unmatched. The germline V gene has CDR1 SGHKS and CDR2 YYEKEE (reference sequence). The CDR3 coding sequence is TGTGCCAGCAGCTTGCAGGCGGGAGGGCCCGTCGGGGAGCTGTTTTTT. This codes for CASSLQAGGPVGELFF.

The chain carries TRBV11-2 and TRBJ2-5; D not resolved. Trimming pared 5 bases from V and 7 bases from J, leaving 17 bases between. The CDR3 is made up of 14 amino acids. Germline assignment: CDR1 SGHAT and CDR2 FQNNGV. The CDR3 nucleotides read TGTGCCAGCAGCAATAGACTCGGGTCCGGGACCCAGTACTTC. It yields the protein CASSNRLGSGTQYF.

The V gene is TRBV13, the J gene TRBJ1-2; TRBD1 is a possible D gene (6 bases). Germline V gives CDR1 PRHDT, CDR2 FYEKMQ (reference sequence). The CDR3 loop spans 16 amino acids. The V end lost 0 bases, the J end lost 4 bases, and 15 bases lay between the germline ends. As DNA, the CDR3 is TGTGCCAGCAGCTTAGGCCTGCAGGGGACGGGCTATGGCTACACCTTC. Translated, it gives CASSLGLQGTGYGYTF.

Written as DNA, the CDR3 is TGCAGTGCTCCGGACATAGATACGCAGTATTTT. Its protein product is CSAPDIDTQYF. J is TRBJ2-3 and V is TRBV20-1; TRBD1 might be the D (5 bases). CDR3 length: 11 residues. The V gene's germline CDR1 is DFQATT and CDR2 SNEGSKA (reference sequence). V was cut by 5 bases and J by 5 bases, with 8 bases left in between.

This clone was picked up a small number of times. The V gene is TRBV11-2, the J gene TRBJ2-1; the match to TRBD1 covers 12 bases. The V segment lost 7 bases and the J segment 9 bases; nucleotides outside the gene matches: 10. The CDR3 has 15 residues. CDR1 and CDR2 (germline): SGHAT, FQNNGV. The CDR3 nucleotides read TGTGCCAGCATCCCGGGACAGGGGGCGCTTGGTGAGCAGTTCTTC. Amino acid sequence: CASIPGQGALGEQFF.

This chain uses TRBV12-3 or TRBV12-4 with TRBJ1-1, with no clear D. The CDR3 has 12 residues. Trimming shortened V by 5 bases and J by 7 bases, and 11 bases separated the two germline ends. In DNA form, the CDR3 reads TGTGCCAGCAGTACCGGGGAAGGTGAAGCTTTCTTT. Protein product: CASSTGEGEAFF.

The V gene is TRBV5-4, the J gene TRBJ2-7, with D perhaps TRBD2 (6 bases). CDR1 is SGHNT, CDR2 YYREEE, per germline (reference sequence). The CDR3 is 14 residues long. Trimming cost V 0 bases and J 7 bases, with 14 bases left between them. The DNA for the CDR3 is TGTGCCAGCAGCTTGGGACTAGTCCCTGGGGAGCAGTACTTC. This gives the protein CASSLGLVPGEQYF. Drawing the rest from reference TRBV5-4 and TRBJ2-7, the complete variable domain is ETGVTQSPTHLIKTRGQQVTLRCSSQSGHNTVSWYQQALGQGPQFIFQYYREEENGRGNFPPRFSGLQFPNYSSELNVNALELDDSALYLCASSLGLVPGEQYFGPGTRLTVT.

The chain joins TRBV5-1 to TRBJ2-2, with D perhaps matching TRBD1 (6 bases). V was pared by 0 bases and J by 5 bases, with 11 bases between. The germline V gene has CDR1 SGHRS and CDR2 YFSETQ. This CDR3 is 15 amino acids long. CDR3 protein: CASSLGGPRTGELFF. CDR3 nucleotide sequence: TGCGCCAGCAGCTTGGGGGGGCCCCGAACCGGGGAGCTGTTTTTT.

The chain recombines TRBV6-5 with TRBJ1-1, with 7 nucleotides matching TRBD1. Losses at the gene ends were 5 bases for V and 3 bases for J; bases not matched to a gene: 6. The CDR3 length is 14 residues. Germline CDR1 is MNHEY and CDR2 is SVGAGI. Written as DNA, the CDR3 is TGTGCCAGCAGTCCCGGACAGGTGTACACTGAAGCTTTCTTT. Translation: CASSPGQVYTEAFF.

CDR3 protein: CASSQDGVKGAFF. CDR3 nucleotides: TGTGCCAGCAGCCAAGATGGGGTTAAGGGGGCTTTCTTT. This chain joins TRBV4-2 and TRBJ1-1; D is possibly TRBD1 (5 bases). The CDR3 runs 13 residues. Germline V gives CDR1 LGHNA, CDR2 YNFKEQ. The V gene lost 0 bases and the J gene lost 11 bases, with 13 bases spanning the gap.

This chain connects TRBV9 to TRBJ2-1; 10 bases line up with TRBD2. Germline loops: CDR1 SGDLS, CDR2 YYNGEE. Germline trimming cut 0 bases from V and 0 bases from J; bases unmatched to any gene: 3. The CDR3 spans 17 residues. The CDR3, as DNA: TGTGCCAGCAGCGTAGTGCCTAGCGGGAGCTCCTACAATGAGCAGTTCTTC. Its translation is CASSVVPSGSSYNEQFF.

The chain has TRBV19 and TRBJ2-5, with 7 bases aligning to TRBD2. The germline gives CDR1 LNHDA, CDR2 SQIVND (reference sequence). Trimming cost V 3 bases and J 2 bases; bases outside gene matches: 0. The CDR3 sequence is 13 residues long. The CDR3 sequence is CASSISGQETQYF. The CDR3 bases are TGTGCCAGTAGTATTAGCGGGCAAGAGACCCAGTACTTC.

The chain has TRBV3-1 (or the pseudogene TRBV3-2) and TRBJ2-5; D may be TRBD1 (6 bases). CDR1 and CDR2 from the germline V gene are LGHDT and YNNKEL (reference sequence). This CDR3 is 16 amino acids long. The V and J ends lost 1 base and 1 base respectively, with 13 bases between them. The CDR3 DNA reads as TGTGCCAGCAGCCAAGTAAATCCAGGGGTCCAAGAGACCCAGTACTTC. Translated: CASSQVNPGVQETQYF.

The rearrangement links TRBV24-1 to TRBJ2-2, with no clear D. Trimming removed 8 bases at V and 4 bases at J, with 7 bases between. This CDR3 region has 12 residues. CDR1 and CDR2 (germline): KGHDR, SFDVKD. CDR3 loop: CATKRFTGELFF. The CDR3 bases are TGTGCCACCAAACGGTTCACCGGGGAGCTGTTTTTT.

This clone came up a few times. One end of the junction does not line up with germline, which may come from a read error. The chain uses TRBV14 and TRBJ2-7; D might be TRBD2 (6 bases). This CDR3 contains 17 residues. Per germline, CDR1 SGHDN and CDR2 FVKESK. Here the CDR3 reads CASSQVGGEGDSHEQYF. The CDR3 nucleotides read TGTGCCAGCAGCCAAGTGGGGGGAGAAGGGGACTCCCACGAGCAGTACTTC. The variable domain in full, completed from reference TRBV14 and TRBJ2-7, reads EAGVTQFPSHSVIEKGQTVTLRCDPISGHDNLYWYRRVMGKEIKFLLHFVKESKQDESGMPNNRFLAERTGGTYSTLKVQPAELEDSGVYFCASSQVGGEGDSHEQYFGPGTRLTVT.

Worth noting for this clone: The germline gene is not matched at one end of the junction; a read error may be the cause. This rearrangement joins TRBV2 to TRBJ1-2; 10 bases match TRBD1. CDR1 SNHLY and CDR2 FYNNEI come from the germline V gene. This CDR3 has 14 amino acids. CDR3 loop: CASREDRGLGGYTF. CDR3 nucleotide sequence: TGTGCCAGCAGGGAAGACAGGGGGCTTGGTGGCTACACCTTC.

The chain is built from TRBV9 and TRBJ2-5, with D tentatively TRBD2 (6 bases). Per germline, CDR1 SGDLS and CDR2 YYNGEE. The CDR3 totals 14 residues. Trimming removed 4 bases from V and 3 bases from J, with 13 bases in between. The CDR3 nucleotides are TGTGCCAGCAGCCCCCGACTAGGCGAAGAGACCCAGTACTTC. This encodes CASSPRLGEETQYF.